This entry features one TCR beta chain sequence. Its specificity is unknown. The germline CDR1 and CDR2 sequences are LNHDA and SQIVND (reference sequence). CDR3 length: 18 amino acids. J was trimmed by 0 bases and V by 4 bases; bases with no gene match: 12. The data derive from a study of T cells in localized non-small cell lung cancer. Using immunoSEQ multiplex PCR, the repertoire was profiled, and TCRdb retains in-frame clones only, with some absent. The table shows around 100,000 clones, with approximately 86% occurring only once. Study results and limitations: Blood T cell density predicted longer survival; adjacent-lung clonality, shorter.

This TCR came from a man aged 35 to 69 with stage I squamous cell lung carcinoma. The sequencing here drew on peripheral blood, taken before any cancer treatment. The chain uses TRBV19 and TRBJ1-5, with 7 bases fitting TRBD1. This chain's CDR3 is CASSNDGRGVYSNQPQHF. The CDR3 DNA follows: TGTGCCAGTAGTAATGACGGCAGGGGGGTTTATAGCAATCAGCCCCAGCATTTT.